Presented here are 23 T cell receptor beta chains from one specimen sequenced in a study of Graves' ophthalmopathy and Graves' hyperthyroidism. The TCR beta CDR3 regions underwent amplification from RNA transcripts. Second-round multiplex PCR came after a first-round RT-PCR that employed HTBI primers. Using its own MiXCR run on the multiplex PCR reads, TCRdb lists one record per CDR3 protein. Of roughly 700,000 distinct CDR3 sequences in the sample, approximately 40% were seen once. Sequenced sample: peripheral blood. The source of these receptors is an adult man with Graves' ophthalmopathy.

This clonotype came up a few times. A much larger clone is a single base away; this may be a read error. J is TRBJ2-7 and V is TRBV10-3; possible D gene TRBD2, 7 bases. V lost 11 bases to trimming and J lost 5 bases, with 19 bases between them. Germline loops: CDR1 ENHRY, CDR2 SYGVKD. The CDR3 contains 13 residues. The DNA of the CDR3 is TGTGCCGTCGGCGGGGGCGCATCCCACGAGCAGTACTTC. Translated: CAVGGGASHEQYF.

The genes are TRBV11-2 and TRBJ1-1, with TRBD1 identical over 10 bases. Per the germline V gene, CDR1 is SGHAT and CDR2 is FQNNGV. This CDR3 comprises 15 residues. V was pared by 5 bases and J by 1 base, with 4 bases of the junction left unmatched. CDR3 protein: CASSMRDRGNTEAFF. The DNA for the CDR3 is TGTGCCAGCAGCATGAGGGACAGGGGGAACACTGAAGCTTTCTTT.

This clonotype has just one count. A single base separates this from a much larger clone, so it may be a read error. V gene TRBV2 combines with J gene TRBJ2-7; 10 bases line up with TRBD1. The CDR3 totals 14 residues. The ends lost 7 bases at V and 6 bases at J; junction bases unmatched: 9. CDR1 is SNHLY, CDR2 FYNNEI, per germline. The CDR3 region has the DNA TGTGCCAGCAATTCCGGGACAGGGGAGGTCGAGCAGTACTTC. Translated: CASNSGTGEVEQYF.

As to this clonotype: Relative to the germline gene, one junction end is altered; a read error may explain this. The chain has TRBV7-8 and TRBJ1-4, with 10 bases identical to TRBD1. The germline V gene has CDR1 SGHVS and CDR2 FQNEAQ. This CDR3 is 21 amino acids long. The CDR3 sequence is CASSPRKLRQGAKATNEKLLF. In DNA, the CDR3 is TGTGCCAGCAGCCCCCGGAAACTGAGACAGGGGGCAAAAGCAACTAATGAAAAACTGCTTTTT. The entire variable domain, with the rest obtained from reference TRBV7-8 and TRBJ1-4, is as follows: GAGVSQSPRYKVAKRGQDVALRCDPISGHVSLFWYQQALGQGPEFLTYFQNEAQLDKSGLPSDRFFAERPEGSVSTLKIQRTQQEDSAVYLCASSPRKLRQGAKATNEKLLFGSGTQLSVL.

The chain couples TRBV20-1 to TRBJ1-2; D may be TRBD1 (6 bases). Trimming pared 2 bases from V and 13 bases from J, leaving 23 bases between. Germline CDR1 and CDR2: DFQATT and SNEGSKA (reference sequence). This CDR3 contains 14 residues. The CDR3 DNA reads TGCAGTGCTAGATCTCAGAAGGGGGGCGCGGGTATCACCTTC. Amino acids: CSARSQKGGAGITF.

This clonotype was observed a handful of times. Germline and junction disagree at one end, which may indicate a read error. J is TRBJ1-5 and V is TRBV24-1; TRBD1 might be the D (6 bases). Germline CDR1 and CDR2: KGHDR and SFDVKD. The CDR3 consists of 15 residues. CDR3 DNA sequence: TGTGCCAGCAGTGCCCCTAGGGGACAAGCCCAGCCCCAGCATTTT. It translates to CASSAPRGQAQPQHF.

The CDR3 loop is CASANQGSGSEKLFF. DNA of the CDR3: TGCGCCAGCGCAAACCAGGGGTCGGGTAGTGAAAAACTGTTTTTT. The gene calls are TRBV5-1 and TRBJ1-4; TRBD1 is a possible D gene (6 bases). This CDR3 spans 15 amino acids. The germline CDR1 and CDR2 sequences are SGHRS and YFSETQ. Trimming stripped 7 bases from V and 7 bases from J, with 20 bases between. Looking up the rest from reference TRBV5-1 and TRBJ1-4 gives the full variable domain: KAGVTQTPRYLIKTRGQQVTLSCSPISGHRSVSWYQQTPGQGLQFLFEYFSETQRNKGNFPGRFSGRQFSNSRSEMNVSTLELGDSALYLCASANQGSGSEKLFFGSGTQLSVL.

The V and J genes are TRBV20-1 and TRBJ2-7; possibly TRBD1 for D (6 bases). The ends were cut back, 0 bases at V and 3 bases at J, with 18 bases in the middle. Germline CDR1 is DFQATT and CDR2 is SNEGSKA (reference sequence). The CDR3 is 16 amino acids. The CDR3 DNA is TGCAGTGCTAGAGATAGGCAGGGGCGCACCTACTACGAGCAGTACTTC. Protein product: CSARDRQGRTYYEQYF.

This clonotype was counted ten times or more. The gene calls are TRBV15 and TRBJ1-1, with a possible D match to TRBD1 (6 bases). Trimming removed 3 bases from V and 3 bases from J, with 11 bases in between. The CDR3 runs to 14 residues. Germline CDR1 reads LNHNV; CDR2 reads YYDKDF (reference sequence). CDR3: CATSRVQGDTEAFF. The CDR3, as DNA: TGTGCCACCAGCAGGGTACAGGGAGACACTGAAGCTTTCTTT.

Concerning this clonotype itself: A read error may be the cause here, since a much bigger clone is one base away. V gene TRBV7-9 combines with J gene TRBJ1-4, with D unclear. The V and J ends lost 3 bases and 4 bases respectively, with 6 bases between them. The CDR3 runs 13 residues. Germline values: CDR1 SEHNR, CDR2 FQNEAQ (reference sequence). Here the CDR3 reads CASSFDGNEKLFF. CDR3 nucleotide sequence: TGTGCCAGCAGCTTTGACGGTAATGAAAAACTGTTTTTT.

CDR3 sequence (DNA): TGTGCCAGCAGCCTTAGCAGAGGGGGAGGTGAAAAACTGTTTTTT. Encoded protein: CASSLSRGGGEKLFF. This sequence joins TRBV7-2 and TRBJ1-4; perhaps TRBD1 as D (6 bases). This CDR3 region has 15 residues. In germline, CDR1 is SGHTA, CDR2 FQGNSA. With 5 bases removed from V and 7 bases from J, the gap between germline ends came to 17 bases. The whole variable domain, remainder taken from reference TRBV7-2 and TRBJ1-4, is GAGVSQSPSNKVTEKGKDVELRCDPISGHTALYWYRQSLGQGLEFLIYFQGNSAPDKSGLPSDRFSAERTGGSVSTLTIQRTQQEDSAVYLCASSLSRGGGEKLFFGSGTQLSVL.

This clonotype was seen a few times. CDR3 loop: CASSPPQGPLHF. CDR3 nucleotide sequence: TGTGCCAGCTCACCACCGCAGGGACCCCTCCACTTT. This chain uses TRBV9 with TRBJ1-6, with D tentatively TRBD1 (5 bases). The CDR3 sequence is 12 residues long. Germline CDR1 reads SGDLS; CDR2 reads YYNGEE. Deletions cut 7 bases from V and 12 bases from J, with 14 bases between.

In regard to this clonotype: Possible read error: a much larger clone is one base away. The chain uses TRBV7-9 and TRBJ1-6; D not certain. CDR1 is SEHNR and CDR2 is FQNEAQ in the germline V gene (reference sequence). The CDR3 contains 14 residues. The CDR3 region is CASSLGSSNSPLRF. DNA of the CDR3: TGTGCCAGCAGCTTAGGAAGCTCTAATTCACCCCTCCGCTTT. The variable domain in full, completed from reference TRBV7-9 and TRBJ1-6, reads DTGVSQNPRHKITKRGQNVTFRCDPISEHNRLYWYRQTLGQGPEFLTYFQNEAQLEKSRLLSDRFSAERPKGSFSTLEIQRTEQGDSAMYLCASSLGSSNSPLRFGNGTRLTVT.

The chain uses TRBV19 and TRBJ1-5; D gene unclear. Germline lookup yields CDR1 LNHDA and CDR2 SQIVND (reference sequence). V was pared by 0 bases and J by 7 bases, with 13 bases between. The CDR3 has 15 amino acids. The CDR3 DNA reads TGTGCCAGTAGTATAGAAGGCGGATCCCGGCAGCCCCAGCATTTT. Protein: CASSIEGGSRQPQHF.

This clonotype came up once. The chain employs TRBV5-4 and TRBJ1-5; 8 positions match TRBD1. Per the germline V gene, CDR1 is SGHNT and CDR2 is YYREEE (reference sequence). Trimming removed 4 bases from V and 5 bases from J; junction bases left unmatched: 8. This CDR3 contains 15 residues. This CDR3 reads CASSPPQGAYQPQHF. The CDR3 nucleotides are TGTGCCAGCAGCCCGCCCCAGGGGGCTTATCAGCCCCAGCATTTT. Supplemented by reference TRBV5-4 and TRBJ1-5, the full variable domain reads ETGVTQSPTHLIKTRGQQVTLRCSSQSGHNTVSWYQQALGQGPQFIFQYYREEENGRGNFPPRFSGLQFPNYSSELNVNALELDDSALYLCASSPPQGAYQPQHFGDGTRLSIL.

This clonotype was detected many times. This sequence joins TRBV2 and TRBJ1-1; 7 bases fit TRBD1. The CDR3 runs 14 residues. Germline CDR1 and CDR2: SNHLY and FYNNEI. Unmatched junction bases numbered 9, after V lost 8 bases and J lost 3 bases. The CDR3 sequence is CASLQDRTDTEAFF. CDR3 DNA sequence: TGTGCCAGCCTTCAGGACAGGACCGACACTGAAGCTTTCTTT.

The chain has TRBV20-1 and TRBJ2-7, with D possibly matching TRBD2 (5 bases). The CDR3 sequence is 15 residues long. In germline, CDR1 is DFQATT, CDR2 SNEGSKA (reference sequence). Deletions cut 0 bases from V and 1 base from J, with 13 bases between. The CDR3 region is CSARDGGRISYEQYF. In DNA form, the CDR3 reads TGCAGTGCTAGAGATGGAGGACGGATATCCTACGAGCAGTACTTC.

The chain has TRBV2 and TRBJ2-5, with 8 nucleotides matching TRBD2. CDR3 length equals 17 residues. Unmatched junction bases numbered 17, after V lost 6 bases and J lost 5 bases. CDR1 is SNHLY and CDR2 is FYNNEI in the germline V gene. CDR3 protein: CASSENTEAGVVETQYF. In nucleotides, the CDR3 is TGTGCCAGCAGCGAGAACACTGAAGCGGGGGTAGTGGAGACCCAGTACTTC.

The genes are TRBV15 and TRBJ2-5; D unclear. V lost 1 base, J lost 8 bases, and 8 bases lay in between. This CDR3 spans 12 amino acids. The germline gives CDR1 LNHNV, CDR2 YYDKDF (reference sequence). The CDR3 here is CATSRGAATQYF. The CDR3 DNA reads as TGTGCCACCAGCAGAGGGGCAGCTACCCAGTACTTC.

This clonotype has just one count. The rearrangement joins TRBV2 to TRBJ1-2, with 8 bases aligning to TRBD1. CDR1 SNHLY and CDR2 FYNNEI come from the germline V gene. CDR3 length equals 13 residues. With V trimmed by 7 bases and J by 7 bases, 8 bases remained unmatched. CDR3 nucleotide sequence: TGTGCCAGCAACCCGGACAGGGCAACTGGCTACACCTTC. This sequence encodes CASNPDRATGYTF.

The chain recombines TRBV7-9 with TRBJ1-4; no reliable D call. This CDR3 has 15 residues. The germline CDR1 and CDR2 sequences are SEHNR and FQNEAQ (reference sequence). Trimming left V 0 bases short and J 1 base short, with 6 bases between. The CDR3 nucleotides are TGTGCCAGCAGCTTAGCGGCGGTAACTAATGAAAAACTGTTTTTT. Encoded protein: CASSLAAVTNEKLFF.

This clonotype was detected ten times or more. CDR3: CAITVAEGTGELFF. In nucleotides, the CDR3 is TGTGCCATCACGGTAGCGGAGGGCACCGGGGAGCTGTTTTTT. V usage is TRBV10-3 and J usage is TRBJ2-2; a weak D match, TRBD2 (6 bases). Looked up from germline, CDR1 is ENHRY and CDR2 is SYGVKD. The V end was cut by 7 bases, the J end by 4 bases, with 13 bases between. CDR3 length equals 14 residues.

A few counts support this clonotype. V usage is TRBV20-1 and J usage is TRBJ2-7, with 7 bases lining up with TRBD2. Germline assignment: CDR1 DFQATT and CDR2 SNEGSKA (reference sequence). The ends lost 6 bases at V and 1 base at J; junction bases unmatched: 9. The CDR3 contains 14 residues. The CDR3 DNA sequence: TGCAGTGCCCTCGGGACTACCGGATCCTACGAGCAGTACTTC. Translated, it gives CSALGTTGSYEQYF.